This T cell receptor beta chain was profiled in a study of T cells after yellow fever vaccination (dated by TCRdb to between 2018 and 2021). Regarding the research as a whole: The SMART-Seq v4 Ultra Low Input RNA kit was used to prepare libraries from fractions with low cell numbers. To track T-cell clones before and after primary and booster YFV17D yellow fever vaccination, bulk TCR alpha and beta repertoires were sequenced longitudinally. Two healthy male donors made up the cohort, one aged 18 to 29 years and the other aged 30 to 40 years. Blood samples were taken at several timepoints before and after primary and secondary immunization, and bulk PBMC replicates and cell subsets were isolated. Points the paper makes about the study in general: Because only a couple of donors were included in the study, the extent to which the findings can be generalized is limited. Most clones expanded after primary vaccination (almost 97% of CD4 and roughly 88% of CD8) were re-detected after the booster, suggesting that broad memory maintenance occurred. Because abundant contaminating clonotypes from the bulk population could be contained in FACS-sorted repertoires, computational filtering was required. A small share of clonotypes occurred in both CD4 and CD8 compartments, likely arising from convergent recombination. The secondary T-cell response was weaker than the primary response but faster, peaking on day 5 instead of day 15.

Per the germline V gene, SGHVS is the CDR1 and FQNEAQ is the CDR2. The CDR3 spans 16 residues, from the cysteine through the phenylalanine. Just CDR3 DNA is preserved here, 48 bases in frame from base 1. V sheds 5 bases and J sheds 6 bases, leaving 20 bases between their ends. TCR cDNA was synthesized by 5'RACE template switching, through which a universal primer site and unique molecular identifiers were introduced. Priming of cDNA synthesis was performed from both the TCR alpha and TCR beta constant segments. Two PCR steps were used to amplify libraries, with sample barcodes and sequencing adapters being added in the second step. Sequencing of the libraries was done on either Illumina HiSeq 2500 (2x100 bp) or NovaSeq (2x150 bp). As for how the authors treated the data: Reads were demultiplexed and collapsed into UMI consensus sequences with MIGEC, and V(D)J alignment was performed with MiXCR. Vaccine-responding clonotypes were identified with edgeR using replicate PBMC samples, with FDR below 0.01 and a log2 fold change above 5 up to day 15 being required. CD4 or CD8 identity was assigned to each bulk clonotype according to whether the clonotype was present at higher abundance in the sequenced CD4 repertoire or the sequenced CD8 repertoire. Through fastp at Q25 and MiXCR, TCRdb rebuilt clones from the public reads, retaining in-frame beta chains. Merged by CDR3 protein, the rows form single entries marked with the most common genes and DNA. TCRdb's processing, not the study's, gives the V and J calls here. The sample table contains roughly 340,000 distinct CDR3 sequences; only one count was recorded for about 9.5% of them. Over 15% of the sample comes from the top ten.

This clonotype was detected many times. No antigen is known for it. No base qualities exist here, and no much larger clone lies one base off it. The treatment or condition label of this sample denotes: live attenuated yellow fever vaccine strain. At every blood-draw timepoint, two biological replicates of bulk PBMCs were collected. A standard Ficoll-Paque protocol was used to isolate PBMCs from peripheral blood. RNA was extracted with TriZol from bulk PBMCs, CD4 and CD8 fractions, and dextramer-positive and dextramer-negative fractions. The source of this sequence is a man aged 18 to 29 who received the YFV17D yellow fever vaccine. This receptor chain uses TRBV7-8 and TRBJ1-5, with the D segment identity uncertain. Sequenced here: PBMCs, sampled on the day of the first yellow fever vaccination. The sequenced DNA is TGTGCCAGCAGCGCAAGTAGGGAGTCGGGGATTCAGCCCCAGCATTTT. Its protein reads: CASSASRESGIQPQHF.